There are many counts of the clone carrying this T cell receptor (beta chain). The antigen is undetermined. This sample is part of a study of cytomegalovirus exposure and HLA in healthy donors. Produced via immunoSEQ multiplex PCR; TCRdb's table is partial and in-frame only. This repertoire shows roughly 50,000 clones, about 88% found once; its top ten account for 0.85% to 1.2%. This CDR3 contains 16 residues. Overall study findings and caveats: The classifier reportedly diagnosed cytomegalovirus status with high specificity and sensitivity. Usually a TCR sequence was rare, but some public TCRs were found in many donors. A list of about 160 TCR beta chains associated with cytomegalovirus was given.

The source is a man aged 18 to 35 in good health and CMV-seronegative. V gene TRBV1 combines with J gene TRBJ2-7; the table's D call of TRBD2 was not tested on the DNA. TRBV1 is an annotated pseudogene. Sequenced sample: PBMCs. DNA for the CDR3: TGCACCAGCAGCCAAGATCAGCAACCCCCGGGCTACGAGCAGTACTTC. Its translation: CTSSQDQQPPGYEQYF.